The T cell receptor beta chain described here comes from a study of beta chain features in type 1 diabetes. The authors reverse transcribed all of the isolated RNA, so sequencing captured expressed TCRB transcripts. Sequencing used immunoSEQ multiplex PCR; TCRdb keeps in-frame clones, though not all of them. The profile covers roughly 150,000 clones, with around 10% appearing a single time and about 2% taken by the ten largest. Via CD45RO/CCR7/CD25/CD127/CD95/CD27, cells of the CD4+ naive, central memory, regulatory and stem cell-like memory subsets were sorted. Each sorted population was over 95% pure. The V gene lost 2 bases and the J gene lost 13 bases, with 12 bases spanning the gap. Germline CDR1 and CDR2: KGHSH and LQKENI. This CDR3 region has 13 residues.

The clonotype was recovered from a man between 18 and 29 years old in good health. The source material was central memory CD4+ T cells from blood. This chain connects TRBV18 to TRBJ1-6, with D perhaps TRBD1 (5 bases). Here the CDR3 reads CASSPSDTRPLHF. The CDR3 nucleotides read TGTGCCAGCTCACCATCGGACACTCGGCCCCTCCACTTT.